This entry lists 17 T cell receptor beta chains sequenced from one sample in a study of cytomegalovirus exposure and HLA in healthy donors. PCR involved 60 Vbeta and 13 Jbeta primers. Using immunoSEQ multiplex PCR, the repertoire was profiled, and TCRdb retains in-frame clones only, with some absent. The sample has some 150,000 clones; about four fifths are singletons. Source material: PBMCs. The receptors here all came from a man aged 40-55 years in good health and CMV-seropositive.

CDR3 sequence (DNA): TGTGCCAGCAGTTTGGAGGCGACGAATCAGCCCCAGCATTTT. Its protein product is CASSLEATNQPQHF. This sequence joins TRBV27 and TRBJ1-5; D unresolved. The germline V gene encodes CDR1 MNHEY and CDR2 SMNVEV (reference sequence). The CDR3 is 14 amino acids. V gave up 3 bases and J gave up 4 bases, with 10 bases separating them.

The chain combines TRBV19 with TRBJ2-5, with 8 bases matching TRBD2. The end of the DNA fits TRBJ2-7 better, so the J call may be wrong. Per the germline V gene, CDR1 is LNHDA and CDR2 is SQIVND (reference sequence). This CDR3 contains 16 residues. CDR3 region: CASSIGLAGLSYEQYF. CDR3 sequence (DNA): TGTGCCAGTAGTATCGGCCTAGCGGGCCTCTCCTACGAGCAGTACTTC.

The chain couples TRBV11-2 to TRBJ1-2; possible D gene TRBD1, 6 bases. The CDR3 runs 14 residues. Trimming cost V 5 bases and J 4 bases, with 14 bases left between them. CDR1 is SGHAT, CDR2 FQNNGV, per germline. The CDR3 loop is CASSPTTGFYGYTF. The CDR3 bases are TGTGCCAGCAGCCCCACCACAGGGTTCTATGGCTACACCTTC. The variable domain in full, with the rest retrieved from reference TRBV11-2 and TRBJ1-2, is EAGVAQSPRYKIIEKRQSVAFWCNPISGHATLYWYQQILGQGPKLLIQFQNNGVVDDSQLPKDRFSAERLKGVDSTLKIQPAKLEDSAVYLCASSPTTGFYGYTFGSGTRLTVV.

The chain links TRBV6-5 to TRBJ2-7; the D is unclear. The CDR3 length is 14 residues. The V end lost 0 bases, the J end lost 1 base, and 7 bases lay between the germline ends. Germline CDR1 reads MNHEY; CDR2 reads SVGAGI. In DNA form, the CDR3 reads TGTGCCAGCAGTTACTCGTTGCAGTCCTACGAGCAGTACTTC. Its protein product is CASSYSLQSYEQYF.

This chain uses TRBV11-3 with TRBJ1-4, with D uncertain. The CDR3 contains 15 residues. V was shortened by 5 bases and J by 6 bases, with 16 bases between the two germline ends. Germline V gene sequence: CDR1 SGHNT, CDR2 YENEEA. The CDR3 sequence: CASSARGGSHEKLFF. The CDR3 DNA reads TGTGCCAGCAGCGCTCGGGGAGGGTCCCATGAAAAACTGTTTTTT.

This clone occurred once. This chain joins TRBV10-3 and TRBJ1-2; D uncertain. The CDR3 runs to 13 residues. Per germline, CDR1 ENHRY and CDR2 SYGVKD. V lost 3 bases, J lost 2 bases, and 7 bases lay in between. The CDR3 DNA is TGTGCCATCAGTGAAGTAACAAACTATGGCTACACCTTC. Amino acid sequence: CAISEVTNYGYTF.

This chain uses TRBV7-9 with TRBJ1-3; the match to TRBD1 covers 7 bases. This CDR3 is built from 16 residues. Germline CDR1 SEHNR, CDR2 FQNEAQ (reference sequence). J was trimmed by 2 bases and V by 1 base; bases with no gene match: 5. CDR3 protein: CASSLEGQRPGNTIYF. CDR3 DNA: TGTGCCAGCAGCTTAGAGGGACAGAGACCTGGAAACACCATATATTTT.

V gene TRBV9 combines with J gene TRBJ1-4, with 9 bases lining up with TRBD1. This CDR3 contains 14 residues. Germline trimming cut 4 bases from V and 4 bases from J; bases unmatched to any gene: 2. Germline V gene lookup returns CDR1 SGDLS and CDR2 YYNGEE. As DNA, the CDR3 is TGTGCCAGCAGCATGACAGGGGGTAATGAAAAACTGTTTTTT. It codes for CASSMTGGNEKLFF.

In this sample, this clone turned up a few times. This chain connects TRBV7-9 to TRBJ1-1, with 8 bases identical to TRBD1. J gave up 4 bases and V 4 bases, and 5 bases lay outside the gene matches. The CDR3 loop spans 14 amino acids. CDR1 is SEHNR, CDR2 FQNEAQ, per germline (reference sequence). Written as DNA, the CDR3 is TGTGCCAGCAGCTCGGACAGGGAAGTCACTGAAGCTTTCTTT. It encodes CASSSDREVTEAFF.

V is TRBV7-3 and J is TRBJ2-2; the D gene is possibly TRBD2 (7 bases). V shed 1 base and J shed 4 bases, with 13 bases lying between them. The CDR3 totals 16 residues. Germline values: CDR1 SGHTA, CDR2 FQGTGA. The CDR3 loop is CASSLNGGGGTGELFF. CDR3 coding DNA: TGTGCCAGCAGCTTAAATGGGGGAGGGGGCACCGGGGAGCTGTTTTTT.

The genes are TRBV7-8 and TRBJ2-1; D perhaps matches TRBD1 (5 bases). Germline values: CDR1 SGHVS, CDR2 FQNEAQ. Trimming left V 3 bases short and J 2 bases short, with 8 bases between. There are 14 residues in the CDR3. CDR3 protein: CASSLGPTYNEQFF. The CDR3 DNA follows: TGTGCCAGCAGCTTGGGGCCCACCTACAATGAGCAGTTCTTC.

The chain's CDR3 is CASSVGQGSTGELFF. In DNA form, the CDR3 reads TGCGCCAGCAGCGTGGGACAGGGGTCGACCGGGGAGCTGTTTTTT. The chain recombines TRBV5-1 with TRBJ2-2; 10 positions agree with TRBD1. From germline, CDR1 is SGHRS and CDR2 YFSETQ. The CDR3 length is 15 residues. V gave up 4 bases and J gave up 5 bases; unmatched junction bases: 5.

The genes are TRBV9 and TRBJ2-1; the D gene is possibly TRBD2 (6 bases). Germline V gene sequence: CDR1 SGDLS, CDR2 YYNGEE. CDR3 length: 15 residues. Trimming pared 0 bases from V and 10 bases from J, leaving 17 bases between. CDR3 sequence reads: CASSVGTTSFAEQFF. CDR3 nucleotides: TGTGCCAGCAGCGTAGGGACAACTAGCTTCGCCGAGCAGTTCTTC.

V and J are TRBV4-3 and TRBJ2-7; maybe TRBD2 (7 bases). Trimming took 0 bases from V and 3 from J, leaving 15 bases between them. Germline CDR1 reads LGHNA; CDR2 reads YSLEER. The CDR3 runs to 16 residues. The chain's CDR3 is CASSQDGAGAFYEQYF. The CDR3 coding sequence is TGCGCCAGCAGCCAAGACGGGGCGGGGGCCTTCTACGAGCAGTACTTC.

The CDR3 loop reads CASSLGAATNEKLFF. The CDR3 region has the DNA TGTGCCAGCAGCTTAGGAGCCGCAACTAATGAAAAACTGTTTTTT. V and J are TRBV13 and TRBJ1-4; D ambiguous. This CDR3 spans 15 amino acids. V was cut by 0 bases and J by 0 bases, with 5 bases left in between. The germline gives CDR1 PRHDT, CDR2 FYEKMQ (reference sequence).

The chain carries TRBV2 and TRBJ2-7; 11 nucleotides line up with TRBD1. From germline, CDR1 is SNHLY and CDR2 FYNNEI. This CDR3 has 13 amino acids. V gave up 10 bases and J gave up 3 bases; unmatched junction bases: 5. The CDR3 spells CATTGTGGYEQYF. The CDR3 DNA follows: TGTGCCACTACCGGGACAGGGGGCTACGAGCAGTACTTC.

This rearrangement joins TRBV5-6 to TRBJ1-6, with TRBD1 matching 8 bases. Germline CDR1 SGHDT, CDR2 YYEEEE. This CDR3 spans 14 amino acids. V lost 3 bases to trimming and J lost 7 bases; unmatched junction nucleotides: 3. The CDR3 reads CASSSGTGNSPLHF. DNA for the CDR3: TGTGCCAGCAGCTCAGGGACAGGCAATTCACCCCTCCACTTT.